This TCR beta chain emerged from a study of cytomegalovirus exposure and HLA in healthy donors. Study background: There were under 140 million unique TCR beta sequences, drawn from approximately 190 million T cells, in an earlier analysis.

The CDR3 consists of 14 residues. The germline gives CDR1 SGHNT, CDR2 YYREEE (reference sequence). V was trimmed by 5 bases and J by 1 base, leaving 12 bases between them. As regards this clone: Antigen: not known.

Points from the study as a whole: Earlier analysis yielded a pattern in which most TCR beta V segments were productive about 87% or about 30% of the time. When analyzed later, the rates of TCR association showed variation by HLA locus, with DRB1 the most and HLA-C the fewest. A later analysis showed that HLA-associated TCR beta chains had undergone more clonal expansion than equally common others.

PCR employed 60 Vbeta and 13 Jbeta primers. Sequenced by immunoSEQ multiplex PCR; TCRdb stores in-frame clones only, minus some. The repertoire holds around 110,000 clones, 65% to 75% seen once, with around 5% in the top ten. This receptor was taken from a young man in good health and CMV-seropositive. Sequencing used PBMCs. The J gene is TRBJ1-1, the V gene TRBV5-4; a weak D match, TRBD1 (5 bases). The CDR3 here is CASRAGQENTEAFF. CDR3 coding DNA: TGTGCCAGCAGGGCGGGGCAGGAGAACACTGAAGCTTTCTTT.